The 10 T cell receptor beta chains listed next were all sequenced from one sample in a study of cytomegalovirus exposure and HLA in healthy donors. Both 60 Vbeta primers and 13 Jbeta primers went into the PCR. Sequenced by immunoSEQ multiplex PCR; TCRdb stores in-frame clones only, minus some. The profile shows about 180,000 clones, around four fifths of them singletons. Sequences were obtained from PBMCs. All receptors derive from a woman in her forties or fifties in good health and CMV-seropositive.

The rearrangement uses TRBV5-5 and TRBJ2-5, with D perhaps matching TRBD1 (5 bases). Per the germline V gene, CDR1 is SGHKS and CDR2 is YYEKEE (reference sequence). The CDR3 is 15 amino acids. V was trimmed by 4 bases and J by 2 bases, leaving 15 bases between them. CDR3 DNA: TGTGCCAGCAGCCTCAACGGCAGGGATCAAGAGACCCAGTACTTC. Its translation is CASSLNGRDQETQYF.

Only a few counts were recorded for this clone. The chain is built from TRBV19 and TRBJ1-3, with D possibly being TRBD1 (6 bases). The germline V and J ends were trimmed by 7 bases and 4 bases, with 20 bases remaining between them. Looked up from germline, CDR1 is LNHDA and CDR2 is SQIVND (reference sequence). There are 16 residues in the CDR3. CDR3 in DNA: TGTGCCAGTACCCCGAGGGGCAGGGGTACCGGAAACACCATATATTTT. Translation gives CASTPRGRGTGNTIYF.

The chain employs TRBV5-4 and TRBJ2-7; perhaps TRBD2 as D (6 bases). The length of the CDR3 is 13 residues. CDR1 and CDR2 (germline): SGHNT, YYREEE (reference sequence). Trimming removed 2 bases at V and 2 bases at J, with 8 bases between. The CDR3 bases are TGTGCCAGCAGCTTCGCGGGGACCTACGAGCAGTACTTC. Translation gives CASSFAGTYEQYF.

In DNA, the CDR3 is TGTGCCAGTAGCACCGTGGGCGATTTACAGTACTTC. Amino acids: CASSTVGDLQYF. The V gene is TRBV19, the J gene TRBJ2-4, with D hard to call. The germline CDR1 and CDR2 sequences are LNHDA and SQIVND (reference sequence). The CDR3 contains 12 residues. V lost 6 bases and J 13 bases, leaving 16 bases between the germline ends.

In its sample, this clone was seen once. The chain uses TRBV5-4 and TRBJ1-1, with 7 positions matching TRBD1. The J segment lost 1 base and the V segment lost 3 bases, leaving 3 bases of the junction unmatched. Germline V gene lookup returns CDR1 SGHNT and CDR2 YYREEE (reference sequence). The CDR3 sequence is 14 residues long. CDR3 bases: TGTGCCAGCAGCTCGGACAGGACGAACACTGAAGCTTTCTTT. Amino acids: CASSSDRTNTEAFF.

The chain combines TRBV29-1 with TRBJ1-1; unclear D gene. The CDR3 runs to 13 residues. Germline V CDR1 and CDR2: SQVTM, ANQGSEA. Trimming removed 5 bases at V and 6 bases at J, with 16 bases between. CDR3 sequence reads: CSVLGSGSPEAFF. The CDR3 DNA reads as TGCAGCGTTCTAGGGAGCGGGTCGCCTGAAGCTTTCTTT.

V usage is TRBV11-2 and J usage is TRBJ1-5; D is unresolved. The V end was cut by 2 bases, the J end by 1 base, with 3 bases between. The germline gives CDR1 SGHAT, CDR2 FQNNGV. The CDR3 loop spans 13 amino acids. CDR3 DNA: TGTGCCAGCAGCTTACTCAGCAATCAGCCCCAGCATTTT. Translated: CASSLLSNQPQHF.

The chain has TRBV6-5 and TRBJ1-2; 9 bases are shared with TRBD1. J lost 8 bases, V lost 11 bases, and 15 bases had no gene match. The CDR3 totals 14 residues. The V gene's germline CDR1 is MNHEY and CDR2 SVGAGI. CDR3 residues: CACRDRVFLGGYTF. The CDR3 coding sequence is TGTGCCTGCCGGGACAGGGTCTTTCTCGGGGGCTACACCTTC.

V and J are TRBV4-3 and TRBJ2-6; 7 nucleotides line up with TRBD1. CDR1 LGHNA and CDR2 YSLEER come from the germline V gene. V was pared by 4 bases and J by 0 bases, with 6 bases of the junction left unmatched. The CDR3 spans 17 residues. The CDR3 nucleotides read TGCGCCAGCAGCCCACGACAGGGAAGCTCTGGGGCCAACGTCCTGACTTTC. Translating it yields CASSPRQGSSGANVLTF.

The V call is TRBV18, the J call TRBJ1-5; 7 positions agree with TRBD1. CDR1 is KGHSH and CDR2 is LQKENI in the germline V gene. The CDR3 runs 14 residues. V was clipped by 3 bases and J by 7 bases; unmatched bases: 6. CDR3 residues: CASSPTGADQPQHF. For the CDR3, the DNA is TGTGCCAGCTCACCCACAGGGGCGGACCAGCCCCAGCATTTT. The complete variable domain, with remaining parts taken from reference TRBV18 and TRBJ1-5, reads NAGVMQNPRHLVRRRGQEARLRCSPMKGHSHVYWYRQLPEEGLKFMVYLQKENIIDESGMPKERFSAEFPKEGPSILRIQQVVRGDSAAYFCASSPTGADQPQHFGDGTRLSIL.